This T cell receptor beta chain derives from a study of blood T cell repertoires in COVID-19. The wider study: PBMCs, B-cell-depleted T cells, or T cells provided the cDNA or gDNA that made up the material.

This table comes from immunoSEQ multiplex PCR, and its TCRdb copy is limited to in-frame clones, with some not included. Among roughly 150,000 clones listed, more than 70% were seen once. Trimming shortened V by 5 bases and J by 0 bases, and 10 bases separated the two germline ends. CDR1 is SGHRS and CDR2 is YFSETQ in the germline V gene. There are 14 residues in the CDR3. J is TRBJ2-3 and V is TRBV5-1; D ambiguous. This receptor was obtained from a man between 50 and 59 years old who had recovered from COVID-19. Specimen: peripheral blood. The CDR3 region is CASRVLSSTDTQYF. For the CDR3, the DNA is TGCGCCAGCAGAGTCCTATCTAGCACAGATACGCAGTATTTT. Full variable domain (missing parts from reference TRBV5-1 and TRBJ2-3): KAGVTQTPRYLIKTRGQQVTLSCSPISGHRSVSWYQQTPGQGLQFLFEYFSETQRNKGNFPGRFSGRQFSNSRSEMNVSTLELGDSALYLCASRVLSSTDTQYFGPGTRLTVL.